What follows are 9 T cell receptor beta chains derived from one specimen sequenced in a study of molecular identifiers for immune sequencing clone quantification. TCRdb re-called the PCR reads with MiXCR, one entry per CDR3 protein. The repertoire includes approximately 97,000 distinct CDR3 sequences, 20% to 25% of them detected once, and 0.94% sits in the top ten. Sequencing was performed on naive CD8+ T cells from blood, with Jurkat cell RNA spiked in. Indicated subset: FACS-sorted CD8+CD4-CCR7+CD45RA+ naive T cells. Every receptor here comes from a human donor in good health. Some libraries in this study had Jurkat cell RNA spiked in.

This clonotype was counted between two and nine times. A single base separates this from a much larger clone, so it may be a read error. V and J are TRBV6-5 and TRBJ2-7; either TRBD1 or TRBD2 may supply D (5 bases each). The CDR3 is made up of 16 amino acids. Trimming pared 7 bases from V and 2 bases from J, leaving 21 bases between. Germline V lookup: CDR1 MNHEY, CDR2 SVGAGI. CDR3 protein: CASTPGFRDGTYEQYF. CDR3 sequence (DNA): TGTGCCAGCACCCCCGGGTTTCGGGACGGAACCTACGAGCAGTACTTC.

Concerning this clonotype itself: A read error may explain this, as a much larger clone is one base away. The chain uses TRBV29-1 and TRBJ2-2, with D unclear. Germline CDR1 SQVTM, CDR2 ANQGSEA. This CDR3 has 14 residues. As DNA, the CDR3 is TGCCGCGTTGGAGTTGGAGCCGGCACCGGGGAGCTGTTTTTT. It codes for CRVGVGAGTGELFF.

This clonotype was seen more than once but under ten times. The V gene is TRBV14, the J gene TRBJ2-1, with 13 bases lining up with TRBD2. This CDR3 has 18 residues. Germline lookup yields CDR1 SGHDN and CDR2 FVKESK. V was pared by 0 bases and J by 3 bases, with 5 bases of the junction left unmatched. CDR3 amino acids: CASSQELAGGPDYNEQFF. The CDR3 DNA reads TGTGCCAGCAGCCAAGAACTAGCGGGGGGGCCTGACTACAATGAGCAGTTCTTC.

Worth noting for this clonotype: A much larger clone lies a single base off, so this may be a read error. The gene calls are TRBV7-9 and TRBJ2-5; D may be TRBD1 (5 bases). Trimming removed 10 bases from V and 2 bases from J, with 17 bases in between. Germline assignment: CDR1 SEHNR and CDR2 FQNEAQ (reference sequence). The CDR3 length is 14 residues. Here the CDR3 reads CANESIRGQETQYF. CDR3 sequence (DNA): TGTGCCAACGAGTCGATAAGGGGACAAGAGACCCAGTACTTC.

There are many counts of this clonotype. This rearrangement joins TRBV4-1 to TRBJ2-3, with 7 bases aligning to TRBD1. J was trimmed by 0 bases and V by 0 bases; bases with no gene match: 6. This CDR3 has 17 amino acids. Germline loops: CDR1 MGHRA, CDR2 YSYEKL. CDR3 nucleotides: TGCGCCAGCAGCCAAGAAGGGGGCCACATTAGCACAGATACGCAGTATTTT. As protein: CASSQEGGHISTDTQYF.

The table lists this clonotype with many counts. V usage is TRBV3-1 and J usage is TRBJ1-1; TRBD1 is a possible D gene (5 bases). V lost 1 base and J lost 7, with 16 bases in between. Germline CDR1 is LGHDT and CDR2 is YNNKEL (reference sequence). This CDR3 is built from 15 residues. CDR3 loop: CASSQVLLEGNEAFF. The DNA for the CDR3 is TGTGCCAGCAGCCAAGTGCTTCTTGAGGGGAATGAAGCTTTCTTT.

This clonotype was counted ten times or more. The J gene is TRBJ2-3, the V gene TRBV12-3 or TRBV12-4; no clear D. This CDR3 contains 13 residues. V was cut by 5 bases and J by 0 bases, with 6 bases left in between. Written as DNA, the CDR3 is TGTGCCAGCAGTCAAACGAGCACAGATACGCAGTATTTT. Translation: CASSQTSTDTQYF.

The rearrangement links TRBV4-1 to TRBJ1-4; D is unclear. CDR3 length: 16 residues. Germline CDR1 MGHRA, CDR2 YSYEKL. V was trimmed by 2 bases and J by 3 bases, leaving 13 bases between them. The chain's CDR3 is CASSQSTGRSNEKLFF. In nucleotides, the CDR3 is TGCGCCAGCAGCCAATCAACCGGGAGATCTAATGAAAAACTGTTTTTT.

This clonotype turned up a few times. The rearrangement links TRBV9 to TRBJ2-2, with 7 positions matching TRBD2. V was pared by 3 bases and J by 0 bases, with 8 bases of the junction left unmatched. The CDR3 runs 17 residues. From germline, CDR1 is SGDLS and CDR2 YYNGEE. The CDR3 spells CASSASLSGANTGELFF. CDR3 nucleotides: TGTGCCAGCAGCGCATCCCTAAGCGGGGCGAACACCGGGGAGCTGTTTTTT.